This T cell receptor beta chain was captured by sequencing in a study of Ad26.COV2.S vaccination and SARS-CoV-2 variants. The protocol was immunoSEQ multiplex PCR, while the TCRdb copy is restricted to in-frame clones and leaves out a portion. Of 300,000 to 400,000 clones listed, roughly 94% are singletons. Looked up from germline, CDR1 is SEHNR and CDR2 is FQNEAQ (reference sequence). The CDR3 covers 14 residues. The J segment lost 8 bases and the V segment lost 4 bases, leaving 8 bases of the junction unmatched. The TCR was taken from a human donor who had recovered from COVID-19. The V gene is TRBV7-9, the J gene TRBJ1-1, with 9 bases fitting TRBD1. The sample was peripheral blood, taken after recovery from COVID-19. CDR3: CASSSGTGIIEAFF. The CDR3 DNA is TGTGCCAGCAGCTCCGGGACAGGGATAATCGAAGCTTTCTTT.